This TCR beta chain was identified during a study of cytomegalovirus exposure and HLA in healthy donors. Study-level information: In an early release, HLA-typed donors contributed some 82 million unique TCR sequences.

The V and J ends lost 7 bases and 3 bases, in that order; junction bases with no gene match: 5. Germline V gene lookup returns CDR1 SNHLY and CDR2 FYNNEI. The CDR3 is made up of 16 amino acids. The PCR ran on 60 Vbeta and 13 Jbeta primers. Assay used: immunoSEQ multiplex PCR; TCRdb lists only in-frame clones, some missing. The sample yields over 110,000 clones, almost 85% seen once. This clone was recorded once. The rearrangement links TRBV2 to TRBJ2-2, with 13 bases matching TRBD2. The sequencing sample was made of PBMCs. This sequence originates from a woman in her sixties or seventies in good health and CMV-seropositive. Written as DNA, the CDR3 is TGTGCCAGCAACCCCGGACTAGCGGGAGACACCGGGGAGCTGTTTTTT. Translation: CASNPGLAGDTGELFF.